This TCR beta chain was recovered during a study of T cell changes during pregnancy in multiple sclerosis (dated by TCRdb to 2018 to 2020). Regarding the research as a whole: In women with multiple sclerosis, the researchers looked at how the T cell repertoire shifted as pregnancy progressed.

The library was produced with the immunoSEQ multiplex PCR assay. TCRdb took over this immuneACCESS table, retaining in-frame rearrangements with V and J assigned. Such tables are incomplete; in checked studies, under half of the missing clones stem from an unresolved V gene, and the remainder is unexplained. The sample table lists roughly 48,000 clones, around 93% of them with a count of one. The ten largest account for 5.9% of the sample. In this sample, this clone turned up once. Its cognate antigen has yet to be identified. Base quality data are lacking; no much larger clone is found one base away. Sequencing was performed on CD8+ T cells from peripheral blood mononuclear cells, taken in the first trimester of pregnancy. This TCR came from a female donor with multiple sclerosis, enrolled in a pregnancy study.

This receptor has the CDR3 CASSIGQGGNQPQHF. The nucleotide sequence is given as TGTGCCAGCAGTATCGGACAGGGGGGCAATCAGCCCCAGCATTTT. The chain employs TRBV27 and TRBJ1-5; 10 bases in between match TRBD1. Including the terminal cysteine and phenylalanine, the CDR3 comprises 15 residues. The read is trimmed to its CDR3 DNA, 45 bases read in frame from base 1. Trimming accounts for 5 bases at V and 2 bases at J, while the number of junction bases matched to no gene is 3. In the germline V gene (reference sequence), CDR1 corresponds to MNHEY and CDR2 to SMNVEV.